These T cell receptor beta chains were read from a single sample in a study of CD8+ T cells in alopecia areata. Assay used: immunoSEQ multiplex PCR; TCRdb lists only in-frame clones, some missing. In the table there are roughly 170,000 clones, about 60% of which are singletons. This specimen consisted of CD4+ T cells sorted from blood, obtained at week 0. The receptors here all came from a human donor with alopecia areata. The CDR3 runs from the conserved cysteine through the conserved F or W. Each record gives: D gene, J gene, clone size, V gene, CDR3 DNA, CDR3 protein. A D gene is named only where the DNA matches it firmly. Clone size is shown for a subset of rows, as once, few, many or a class of expanded clone.

-,TRBJ2-5,few,TRBV29-1,TGCAGCAACCCAGGGGCCCTTGGGGAGACCCAGTACTTC,CSNPGALGETQYF
TRBD2,TRBJ2-7,-,TRBV14,TGTGCCAGCAGCCTACTAGCGGGGTACGAGCAGTACTTC,CASSLLAGYEQYF
-,TRBJ1-1,-,TRBV6-5,TGTGCCAGCAAAACAGCCATGAACACTGAAGCTTTCTTT,CASKTAMNTEAFF
TRBD1,TRBJ2-7,-,TRBV9,TGTGCCAGCAGCGTAGCGCCAGGGGGCGGCGAGCAGTACTTC,CASSVAPGGGEQYF
TRBD1,TRBJ1-2,-,TRBV5-1,TGCGCCAGCAGCTCAACGACAGGGACGGTTAACTATGGCTACACCTTC,CASSSTTGTVNYGYTF
-,TRBJ1-5,-,TRBV6-6,TGTGCCAGCAGTTTCCCGGGAGCCAATCAGCCCCAGCATTTT,CASSFPGANQPQHF
TRBD1,TRBJ2-5,-,TRBV7-9,TGTGCCAGCAGTCCAGGGGGTGTGGAGACCCAGTACTTC,CASSPGGVETQYF
TRBD2,TRBJ2-2,few,TRBV6-1,TGTGCCAGCAGTGAAGTATTAAGCGGGGGAGTCACCGGGGAGCTGTTTTTT,CASSEVLSGGVTGELFF
TRBD2,TRBJ2-1,-,TRBV2,TGTGCCAGCAGTGCAGCGGGAGCCTACAATGAGCAGTTCTTC,CASSAAGAYNEQFF
-,TRBJ1-1,few,TRBV19,TGTGCCAGTAGTTTTTCGGACAGATCTAACACTGAAGCTTTCTTT,CASSFSDRSNTEAFF
-,TRBJ2-5,few,TRBV30,TGTGCCTGGAGTGTACTTGGGACCCAGTACTTC,CAWSVLGTQYF
-,TRBJ2-7,-,TRBV30,TGTGCCTGGAGCAAAGGGGTTTCCTACGAGCAGTACTTC,CAWSKGVSYEQYF
-,TRBJ2-1,-,TRBV9,TGTGCCAGCAGCGTTCTCGGGGGGCCTCTTAACAATGAGCAGTTCTTC,CASSVLGGPLNNEQFF
-,TRBJ2-3,-,TRBV29-1,TGCAGCGTGGACCGGGCTAGCACAGATACGCAGTATTTT,CSVDRASTDTQYF
-,TRBJ1-1,-,TRBV2,TGTGCCAGCAGTGGGAGGAGAGTGAACACTGAAGCTTTCTTT,CASSGRRVNTEAFF
-,TRBJ2-2,-,TRBV9,TGTGCCAGCAGGCAACAGGGCACCGGGGAGCTGTTTTTT,CASRQQGTGELFF
-,TRBJ2-1,-,TRBV5-1,TGCGCCAGCAGCTTGGTGGGGGGTAGCTCCTACAATGAGCAGTTCTTC,CASSLVGGSSYNEQFF
TRBD2,TRBJ2-3,-,TRBV5-1,TGCGCCAGCAGCTTGGATCCTAGCGGTCTCACAGATACGCAGTATTTT,CASSLDPSGLTDTQYF
TRBD1,TRBJ1-2,-,TRBV2,TGTGCCAGCAGTCCACCGGGACAGGGGGCATCTAACTATGGCTACACCTTC,CASSPPGQGASNYGYTF
TRBD2,TRBJ2-7,-,TRBV6-6,TGTGCCAGCAGGTCGACTAGCGGTTACGAGCAGTACTTC,CASRSTSGYEQYF
-,TRBJ1-5,few,TRBV4-1,TGCGCCAGCAGCCAAGAGTATGACGGGAATCAGCCCCAGCATTTT,CASSQEYDGNQPQHF
-,TRBJ1-2,few,TRBV30,TGTGCCTGGAGTGGGACGGGGCTGGATGGCTACACCTTC,CAWSGTGLDGYTF
-,TRBJ2-5,-,TRBV6-6,TGTGCCAGCAGTGCGGGACTCCGTCAAGAGACCCAGTACTTC,CASSAGLRQETQYF